The 2 T cell receptor beta chains below were found in one sample sequenced in a study of OX40 agonist ivuxolimab in advanced cancers. TCRdb keeps only in-frame clones here, not all; method: immunoSEQ multiplex PCR. The data hold approximately 66,000 clones, with 80% to 85% observed a single time. This specimen consisted of CD4+ or CD8+ T cells sorted from blood, obtained in a trial of the OX40 agonist ivuxolimab. These receptors all stem from an adult with an advanced solid tumor such as melanoma, head and neck, liver or kidney cancer.

V usage is TRBV15 and J usage is TRBJ2-7; D unresolved. V lost 0 bases and J 6 bases, leaving 15 bases between the germline ends. Per the germline V gene, CDR1 is LNHNV and CDR2 is YYDKDF (reference sequence). CDR3 size: 15 residues. CDR3: CATSRERTTTAEQYF. DNA of the CDR3: TGTGCCACCAGCAGAGAGAGAACAACCACCGCCGAGCAGTACTTC.

The rearrangement links TRBV6-6 to TRBJ1-2; a weak D match, TRBD1 (6 bases). The CDR3 covers 13 residues. Trimming took off 2 bases at V and 2 bases at J, with 6 bases between the two ends. Germline V gene lookup returns CDR1 MNHNY and CDR2 SVGAGI (reference sequence). The CDR3 bases are TGTGCCAGCAGTTACGACAGGAACTATGGCTACACCTTC. It encodes CASSYDRNYGYTF.